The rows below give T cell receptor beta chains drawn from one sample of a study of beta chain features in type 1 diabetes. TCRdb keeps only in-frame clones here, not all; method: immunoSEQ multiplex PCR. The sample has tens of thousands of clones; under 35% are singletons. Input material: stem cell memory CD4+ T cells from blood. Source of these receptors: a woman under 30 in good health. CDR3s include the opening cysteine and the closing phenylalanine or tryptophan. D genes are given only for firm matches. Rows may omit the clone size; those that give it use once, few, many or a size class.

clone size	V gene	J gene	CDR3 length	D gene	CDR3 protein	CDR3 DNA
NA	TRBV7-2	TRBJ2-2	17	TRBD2	CASSLLSGGTSVGELFF	TGTGCCAGCAGCCTCCTTAGCGGGGGGACCTCGGTCGGGGAGCTGTTTTTT
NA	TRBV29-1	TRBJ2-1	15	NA	CSVEGGGSSYNEQFF	TGCAGCGTTGAAGGTGGAGGCTCCTCCTACAATGAGCAGTTCTTC
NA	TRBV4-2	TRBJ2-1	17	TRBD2	CASSQVGTSGGANEQFF	TGTGCCAGCAGCCAAGTAGGTACTAGCGGGGGGGCCAATGAGCAGTTCTTC
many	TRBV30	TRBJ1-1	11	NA	CAWTVNTEAFF	TGTGCTTGGACGGTGAACACTGAAGCTTTCTTT
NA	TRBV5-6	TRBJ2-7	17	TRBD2	CASSPDRTSGSWYEQYF	TGTGCCAGCAGCCCAGACAGGACTAGCGGGAGCTGGTACGAGCAGTACTTC
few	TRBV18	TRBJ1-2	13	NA	CASAPGFNYGYTF	TGTGCCAGCGCGCCGGGTTTCAACTATGGCTACACCTTC
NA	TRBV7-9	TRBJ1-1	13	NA	CASSLTGETEAFF	TGTGCCAGCAGCTTAACCGGGGAGACTGAAGCTTTCTTT
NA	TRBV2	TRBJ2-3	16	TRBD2	CASSGGASGPTDTQYF	TGTGCCAGCAGTGGTGGGGCTAGCGGACCCACAGATACGCAGTATTTT
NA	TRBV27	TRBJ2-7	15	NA	CASSLSIPGLYEQYF	TGTGCCAGCAGTTTATCGATCCCAGGGCTCTACGAGCAGTACTTC
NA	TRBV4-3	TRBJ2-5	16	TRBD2	CASSQEASGGPRTQYF	TGCGCCAGCAGCCAAGAGGCTAGCGGGGGGCCCAGGACCCAGTACTTC
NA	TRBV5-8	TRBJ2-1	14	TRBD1	CASSRDSPVGEQFF	TGTGCCAGCAGCCGGGACAGCCCGGTGGGTGAGCAGTTCTTC
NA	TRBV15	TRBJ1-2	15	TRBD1	CATSGPGQGLYGYTF	TGTGCCACCAGCGGTCCGGGACAGGGGCTCTATGGCTACACCTTC
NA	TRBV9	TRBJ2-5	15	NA	CASSARDFNQETQYF	TGTGCCAGCAGCGCTAGGGACTTCAACCAAGAGACCCAGTACTTC
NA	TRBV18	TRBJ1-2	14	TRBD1	CASSLTGVDYGYTF	TGTGCCAGCTCACTTACAGGGGTCGACTATGGCTACACCTTC
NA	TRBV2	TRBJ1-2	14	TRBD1	CASSLDRESHGYTF	TGTGCCAGCAGCCTTGACAGGGAGTCCCATGGCTACACCTTC
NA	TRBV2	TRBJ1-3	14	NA	CASSLSLSGNTIYF	TGTGCCAGCAGCCTCAGTCTCTCTGGAAACACCATATATTTT
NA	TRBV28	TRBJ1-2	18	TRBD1	CASSLFRRDRGPNYGYTF	TGTGCCAGCAGTTTATTTAGGCGCGACAGGGGGCCTAACTATGGCTACACCTTC
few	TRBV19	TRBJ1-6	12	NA	CASSWGASPLHF	TGTGCCAGTAGTTGGGGAGCTTCACCCCTCCACTTT
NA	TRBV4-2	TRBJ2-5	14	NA	CASSQGHTEETQYF	TGTGCCAGCAGCCAAGGACACACAGAAGAGACCCAGTACTTC
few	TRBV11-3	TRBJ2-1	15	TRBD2	CASSLGLAAYNEQFF	TGTGCCAGCAGCTTAGGCCTAGCGGCCTACAATGAGCAGTTCTTC
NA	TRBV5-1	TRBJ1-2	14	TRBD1	CASSPSTGNYGYTF	TGCGCCAGCAGCCCCTCGACAGGGAACTATGGCTACACCTTC
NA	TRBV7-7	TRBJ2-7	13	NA	CASSLRRGVEQYF	TGTGCTAGCAGCTTACGCAGGGGCGTCGAGCAGTACTTC
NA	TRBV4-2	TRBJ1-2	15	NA	CASSQAGYSNYGYTF	TGTGCCAGCAGCCAAGCGGGATACTCCAACTATGGCTACACCTTC
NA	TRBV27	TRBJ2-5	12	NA	CASSLRRREQYF	TGTGCCAGCAGTTTGCGGCGAAGGGAGCAGTACTTC
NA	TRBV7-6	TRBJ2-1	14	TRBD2	CASSLEGSGSAQFF	TGTGCCAGCAGCTTAGAGGGTAGCGGGAGTGCGCAGTTCTTC
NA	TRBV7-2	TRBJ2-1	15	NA	CASSLVQGSYNEQFF	TGTGCCAGCAGCTTAGTCCAGGGATCTTACAATGAGCAGTTCTTC
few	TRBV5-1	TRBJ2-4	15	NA	CASSFSLSQGDIQYF	TGCGCCAGCAGCTTTTCACTATCACAGGGAGACATTCAGTACTTC
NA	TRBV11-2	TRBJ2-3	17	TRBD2	CASSVTSGGTGADTQYF	TGTGCCAGCAGCGTGACTAGCGGGGGGACGGGCGCAGATACGCAGTATTTT
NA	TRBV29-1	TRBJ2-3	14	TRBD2	CSVDRGGGTDTQYF	TGCAGCGTTGATCGGGGAGGGGGCACAGATACGCAGTATTTT
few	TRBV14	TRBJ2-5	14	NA	CASSPHVGGETQYF	TGTGCCAGCAGCCCTCACGTGGGGGGAGAGACCCAGTACTTC
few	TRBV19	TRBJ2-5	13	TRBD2	CASKLAGTETQYF	TGTGCCAGTAAACTAGCGGGAACAGAGACCCAGTACTTC
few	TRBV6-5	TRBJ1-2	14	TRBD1	CASYSTGEGWGYTF	TGTGCCAGCTACTCGACAGGGGAAGGTTGGGGCTACACCTTC
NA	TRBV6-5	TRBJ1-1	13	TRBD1	CASSEDRDTEAFF	TGTGCCAGCAGTGAGGACAGGGACACTGAAGCTTTCTTT
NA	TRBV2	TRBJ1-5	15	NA	CASRGTGQPNQPQHF	TGTGCCAGCAGGGGGACCGGACAGCCTAATCAGCCCCAGCATTTT
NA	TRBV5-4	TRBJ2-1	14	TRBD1	CASSRQGESNEQFF	TGTGCCAGCAGCCGACAGGGCGAGAGCAATGAGCAGTTCTTC
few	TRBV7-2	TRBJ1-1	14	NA	CASTLNGRGGVAFF	TGTGCCAGCACCCTTAATGGCCGCGGGGGGGTGGCTTTCTTT
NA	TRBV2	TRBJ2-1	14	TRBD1	CASSEQGQHGEQFF	TGTGCCAGCAGTGAACAGGGACAGCATGGTGAGCAGTTCTTC
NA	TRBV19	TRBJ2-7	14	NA	CASSQTYSGDEQYF	TGTGCCAGTAGTCAGACATATTCAGGCGACGAGCAGTACTTC
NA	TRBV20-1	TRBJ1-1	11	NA	CSAGHNTEAFF	TGCAGTGCTGGGCACAACACTGAAGCTTTCTTT
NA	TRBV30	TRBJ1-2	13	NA	CAWRWTGNYGYTF	TGTGCCTGGAGGTGGACGGGGAACTATGGCTACACCTTC
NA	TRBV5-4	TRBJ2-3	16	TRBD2	CASSPDSGGLTDTQYF	TGTGCCAGCAGCCCCGATAGCGGGGGCCTTACTGATACGCAGTATTTT
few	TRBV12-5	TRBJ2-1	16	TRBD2	CASGSVLAGSYNEQFF	TGTGCTAGTGGTTCCGTTCTAGCGGGATCCTACAATGAGCAGTTCTTC
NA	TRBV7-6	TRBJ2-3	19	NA	CASSLSLRGTNSRTDTQYF	TGTGCCAGCAGCTTATCCCTGAGGGGGACAAATTCTCGCACAGATACGCAGTATTTT
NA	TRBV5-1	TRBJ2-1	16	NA	CASSLAASAGYNEQFF	TGCGCCAGCAGCTTGGCTGCTTCGGCAGGCTACAATGAGCAGTTCTTC
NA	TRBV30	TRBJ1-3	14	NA	CAWSLPGTRNTIYF	TGTGCCTGGAGTCTCCCGGGGACTCGAAACACCATATATTTT
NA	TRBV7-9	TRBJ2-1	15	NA	CASSRRGGTHNEQFF	TGTGCCAGCAGCCGCAGGGGAGGGACACACAATGAGCAGTTCTTC
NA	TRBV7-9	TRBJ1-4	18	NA	CASSLGSWGLTTNEKLFF	TGTGCCAGCAGCTTAGGGTCGTGGGGGCTCACAACTAATGAAAAACTGTTTTTT
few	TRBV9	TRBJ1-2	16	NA	CASSAQTGGANYGYTF	TGTGCCAGCAGCGCCCAAACGGGGGGAGCTAACTATGGCTACACCTTC
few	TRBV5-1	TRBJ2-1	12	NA	CASRRTSNEQFF	TGCGCCAGCAGGCGAACTAGCAATGAGCAGTTCTTC
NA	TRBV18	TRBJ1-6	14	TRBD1	CASRPGQGASPLHF	TGTGCCAGCCGTCCGGGACAGGGCGCTTCACCCCTCCACTTT
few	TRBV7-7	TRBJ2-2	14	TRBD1	CASSPDRGTGELFF	TGTGCTAGCAGCCCCGACAGGGGCACCGGGGAGCTGTTTTTT
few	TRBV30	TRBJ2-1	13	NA	CAWSVLEADEQFF	TGTGCCTGGAGTGTACTAGAGGCGGATGAGCAGTTCTTC
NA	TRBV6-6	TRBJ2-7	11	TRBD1	CASRDRYEQYF	TGTGCCAGCAGGGACAGGTACGAGCAGTACTTC
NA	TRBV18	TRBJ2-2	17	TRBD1	CASSPRGQSVNTGELFF	TGTGCCAGCTCACCCCGGGGACAGAGCGTTAACACCGGGGAGCTGTTTTTT
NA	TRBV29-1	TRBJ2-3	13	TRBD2	CSVDAGDDDTQYF	TGCAGCGTTGATGCGGGGGATGATGATACGCAGTATTTT
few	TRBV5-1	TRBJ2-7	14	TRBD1	CASSDGTGPGEQYF	TGCGCCAGCAGCGACGGGACAGGCCCGGGGGAGCAGTACTTC
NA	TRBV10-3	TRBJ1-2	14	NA	CAIPREGENYGYTF	TGTGCCATACCGAGGGAGGGTGAGAACTATGGCTACACCTTC